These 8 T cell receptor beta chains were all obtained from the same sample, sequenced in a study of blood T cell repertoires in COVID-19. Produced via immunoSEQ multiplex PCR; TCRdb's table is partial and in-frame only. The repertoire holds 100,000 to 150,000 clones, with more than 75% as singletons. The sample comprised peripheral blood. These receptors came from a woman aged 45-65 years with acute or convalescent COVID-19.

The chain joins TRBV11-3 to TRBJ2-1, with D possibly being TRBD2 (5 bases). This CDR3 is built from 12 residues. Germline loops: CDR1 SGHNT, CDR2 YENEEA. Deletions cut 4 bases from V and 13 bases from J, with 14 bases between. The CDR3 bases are TGTGCCAGCAGCTCCCGTGAGGAGGACCAGTTCTTC. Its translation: CASSSREEDQFF.

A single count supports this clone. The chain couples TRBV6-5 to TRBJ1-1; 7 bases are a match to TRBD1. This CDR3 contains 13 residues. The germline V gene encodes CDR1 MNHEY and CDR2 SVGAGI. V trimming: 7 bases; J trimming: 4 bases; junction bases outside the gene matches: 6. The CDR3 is CASTGTVGTEAFF. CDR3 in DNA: TGTGCCAGCACTGGGACAGTCGGCACTGAAGCTTTCTTT.

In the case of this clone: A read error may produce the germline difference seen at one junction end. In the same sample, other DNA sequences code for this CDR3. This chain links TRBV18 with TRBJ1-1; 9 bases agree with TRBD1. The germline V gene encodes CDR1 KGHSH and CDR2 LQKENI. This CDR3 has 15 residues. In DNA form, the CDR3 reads TGCGCCAGCTCACCACAAGCGGACAGGGGAACTAAAGCTTTCTTT. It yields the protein CASSPQADRGTKAFF.

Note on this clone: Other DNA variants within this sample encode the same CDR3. DNA for the CDR3: TGCGCCAGCAGCTCAGACAGCACCAACACTGAAGCTTTCTTT. Protein sequence: CASSSDSTNTEAFF. The rearrangement uses TRBV5-1 and TRBJ1-1; D is possibly TRBD1 (5 bases). Germline V gives CDR1 SGHRS, CDR2 YFSETQ. Trimming shortened V by 3 bases and J by 2 bases, and 11 bases separated the two germline ends. The CDR3 covers 14 residues.

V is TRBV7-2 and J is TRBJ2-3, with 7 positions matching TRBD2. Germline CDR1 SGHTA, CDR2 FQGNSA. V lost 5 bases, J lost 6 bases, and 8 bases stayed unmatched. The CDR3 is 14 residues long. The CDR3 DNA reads TGTGCCAGCAGCCCCGGGACTACGACCGATACGCAGTATTTT. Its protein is CASSPGTTTDTQYF.

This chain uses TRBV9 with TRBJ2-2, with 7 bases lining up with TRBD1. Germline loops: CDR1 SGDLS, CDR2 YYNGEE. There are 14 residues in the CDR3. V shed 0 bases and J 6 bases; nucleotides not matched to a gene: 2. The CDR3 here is CASSVAQGAGELFF. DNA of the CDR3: TGTGCCAGCAGCGTAGCTCAGGGGGCCGGGGAGCTGTTTTTT. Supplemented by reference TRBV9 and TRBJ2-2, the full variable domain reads DSGVTQTPKHLITATGQRVTLRCSPRSGDLSVYWYQQSLDQGLQFLIQYYNGEERAKGNILERFSAQQFPDLHSELNLSSLELGDSALYFCASSVAQGAGELFFGEGSRLTVL.

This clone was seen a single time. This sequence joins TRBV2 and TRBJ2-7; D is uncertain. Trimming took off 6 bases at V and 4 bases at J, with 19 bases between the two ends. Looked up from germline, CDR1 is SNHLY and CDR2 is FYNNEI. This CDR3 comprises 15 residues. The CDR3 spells CASSDSPLRPYEQYF. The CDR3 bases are TGTGCCAGCAGCGATTCCCCCTTGCGGCCGTACGAGCAGTACTTC.

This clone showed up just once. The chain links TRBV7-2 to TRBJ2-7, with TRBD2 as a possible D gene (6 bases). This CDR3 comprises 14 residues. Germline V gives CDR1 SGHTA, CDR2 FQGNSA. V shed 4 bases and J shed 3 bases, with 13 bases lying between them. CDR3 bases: TGTGCCAGCAGCTCGCGGAGGGGCGACTACGAGCAGTACTTC. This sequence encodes CASSSRRGDYEQYF.